The rows below give T cell receptor beta chains drawn from one sample of a study of blood T cell repertoires in COVID-19. Profiled with immunoSEQ multiplex PCR; TCRdb holds only in-frame clones, not every one. The sample has about 240,000 clones; 75% to 85% are singletons. The sample comprised peripheral blood. Receptor source: a woman aged 70-85 years with acute or convalescent COVID-19. The CDR3 runs from the conserved cysteine through the conserved F or W. The order of the fields is J gene, D gene, V gene, clone size, CDR3 DNA, CDR3 protein. A D gene is named only where the DNA matches it firmly. A clone size is listed for some rows: how often the clone was seen (once, few, many), or a class if it is expanded.

j_call: TRBJ1-2
d_call: TRBD1
v_call: TRBV7-2
clone_size: -
cdr3_nt: TGTGCCAGCAGCTACCCAGGGACAGGGGGAGGCTATGGCTACACCTTC
cdr3_aa: CASSYPGTGGGYGYTF

j_call: TRBJ2-3
d_call: TRBD1
v_call: TRBV4-2
clone_size: -
cdr3_nt: TGTGCCAGCAGCCAAGCCGACAGGGTAACAGATACGCAGTATTTT
cdr3_aa: CASSQADRVTDTQYF

j_call: TRBJ1-1
d_call: TRBD1
v_call: TRBV3-1/TRBV3-2
clone_size: -
cdr3_nt: TGTGCCAGCAGCCCTACAGGGGTGAGGGACACTGAAGCTTTCTTT
cdr3_aa: CASSPTGVRDTEAFF

j_call: TRBJ1-1
d_call: -
v_call: TRBV5-5
clone_size: -
cdr3_nt: TGTGCCAGCAGCTTGGTTCTGGACAGACTCACTGAAGCTTTCTTT
cdr3_aa: CASSLVLDRLTEAFF

j_call: TRBJ2-2
d_call: TRBD1
v_call: TRBV7-2
clone_size: -
cdr3_nt: TGTGCCAGCAGCTTCCGGACAGGGGGCAACACCGGGGAGCTGTTTTTT
cdr3_aa: CASSFRTGGNTGELFF

j_call: TRBJ2-2
d_call: -
v_call: TRBV4-1
clone_size: -
cdr3_nt: TGCGCCAGCAGCCTCGACAGGGAGGAGGCGAACACCGGGGAGCTGTTTTTT
cdr3_aa: CASSLDREEANTGELFF

j_call: TRBJ1-2
d_call: -
v_call: TRBV6-5
clone_size: -
cdr3_nt: TGTGCCAGCAGTTACTCGACGGGAGCGGGCTATGGCTACACCTTC
cdr3_aa: CASSYSTGAGYGYTF

j_call: TRBJ2-1
d_call: -
v_call: TRBV27
clone_size: -
cdr3_nt: TGTGCCAGCAGTTTGGAGGTCCCCACAGCCAATGAGCAGTTCTTC
cdr3_aa: CASSLEVPTANEQFF

j_call: TRBJ2-3
d_call: TRBD2
v_call: TRBV28
clone_size: -
cdr3_nt: TGTGCCAGCAGTCTCCTGAGCGGGGTGGCAGATACGCAGTATTTT
cdr3_aa: CASSLLSGVADTQYF

j_call: TRBJ2-1
d_call: -
v_call: TRBV9
clone_size: -
cdr3_nt: TGTGCCAGCACACGGTCCTCCTCCTACAATGAGCAGTTCTTC
cdr3_aa: CASTRSSSYNEQFF

j_call: TRBJ2-5
d_call: TRBD2
v_call: TRBV15
clone_size: -
cdr3_nt: TGTGCCACCAGCTTCGGGAGGGACCCTACACAAGAGACCCAGTACTTC
cdr3_aa: CATSFGRDPTQETQYF

j_call: TRBJ1-1
d_call: -
v_call: TRBV5-1
clone_size: once
cdr3_nt: TGCGCCAGCAGCCCCCGGGGGAACACTGAAGCTTTCTTT
cdr3_aa: CASSPRGNTEAFF

j_call: TRBJ2-5
d_call: -
v_call: TRBV27
clone_size: -
cdr3_nt: TGTGCCAGCAGTTTATTTGGCTTGGAGACCCAGTACTTC
cdr3_aa: CASSLFGLETQYF

j_call: TRBJ2-1
d_call: TRBD2
v_call: TRBV3-1/TRBV3-2
clone_size: -
cdr3_nt: TGTGCCAGCAGCCCCCGGGGTAGCGGGGGGCGCTACAATGAGCAGTTCTTC
cdr3_aa: CASSPRGSGGRYNEQFF

j_call: TRBJ1-1
d_call: -
v_call: TRBV20-1
clone_size: -
cdr3_nt: TGCAGTGCTAGTCCGGGGGGGCAGGGTACTGAAGCTTTCTTT
cdr3_aa: CSASPGGQGTEAFF

j_call: TRBJ2-1
d_call: TRBD1
v_call: TRBV27
clone_size: -
cdr3_nt: TGTGCCAGCAGTTTGGGGGCCGGGACAGCCAGAAATGAGCAGTTCTTC
cdr3_aa: CASSLGAGTARNEQFF

j_call: TRBJ1-3
d_call: -
v_call: TRBV7-2
clone_size: few
cdr3_nt: TGTGCCAGCAGCCCCGACAGGTCTGGAAACACCATATATTTT
cdr3_aa: CASSPDRSGNTIYF

j_call: TRBJ1-4
d_call: -
v_call: TRBV18
clone_size: -
cdr3_nt: TGTGCCAGCTCACTTCCGGACGGACTTAATGAAAAACTGTTTTTT
cdr3_aa: CASSLPDGLNEKLFF

j_call: TRBJ1-1
d_call: TRBD1
v_call: TRBV7-2
clone_size: -
cdr3_nt: TGTGCCAGCAGGCGCGAGGGCGGGACAGCCACTGAAGCTTTCTTT
cdr3_aa: CASRREGGTATEAFF

j_call: TRBJ2-1
d_call: TRBD1
v_call: TRBV3-1/TRBV3-2
clone_size: -
cdr3_nt: TGTGCCAGCAGCCCAACCGGGACAGGGGGAGACAATGAGCAGTTCTTC
cdr3_aa: CASSPTGTGGDNEQFF

j_call: TRBJ1-2
d_call: -
v_call: TRBV18
clone_size: once
cdr3_nt: TGTGCCAGCTCACCGGTCGACAGCAACTATGGCTACACCTTC
cdr3_aa: CASSPVDSNYGYTF

j_call: TRBJ2-2
d_call: TRBD1
v_call: TRBV5-1
clone_size: -
cdr3_nt: TGCGCCAGCAGCTTGACAGGGGGCGCGGTGGGAGCCGGGGAGCTGTTTTTT
cdr3_aa: CASSLTGGAVGAGELFF

j_call: TRBJ2-2
d_call: -
v_call: TRBV27
clone_size: once
cdr3_nt: TGTGCCAGCAGTCCCAACTTAATTAGCACAGGGTCGAACACCGGGGAGCTGTTTTTT
cdr3_aa: CASSPNLISTGSNTGELFF

j_call: TRBJ2-3
d_call: TRBD2
v_call: TRBV6-6
clone_size: -
cdr3_nt: TGTGCCAGCAGTTCCACTAGCGGGGGGACAGATACGCAGTATTTT
cdr3_aa: CASSSTSGGTDTQYF